This passage covers 11 T cell receptor beta chains from one sample sequenced in a study of T-cell memory formation after mild COVID-19. Each CDR3 protein gets one entry after TCRdb re-called the 5' RACE reads with MiXCR. The table lists about 180,000 distinct CDR3 sequences, approximately 17% of them singletons, with 3% to 4% in the top ten. The sequenced sample consisted of PBMCs or a T cell subset sorted from them (not recorded which). These receptors came from a man between 18 and 35 years old who had mild COVID-19 (a few samples of this study predate the infection). Cell type and time point are not known.

The chain links TRBV5-1 to TRBJ1-1; D is perhaps TRBD1 (6 bases). CDR3 length: 15 residues. The V end was cut by 2 bases, the J end by 1 base, with 12 bases between. Germline assignment: CDR1 SGHRS and CDR2 YFSETQ. The CDR3 region has the DNA TGCGCCAGCAGCTTTCAGGGGCTACCGAACACTGAAGCTTTCTTT. This encodes CASSFQGLPNTEAFF.

This clonotype occurred many times. V gene TRBV7-8 combines with J gene TRBJ2-3; D is unresolved. Trimming pared 0 bases from V and 7 bases from J, leaving 5 bases between. The CDR3 consists of 12 residues. Germline assignment: CDR1 SGHVS and CDR2 FQNEAQ. The CDR3 sequence: CASSLAPNTQYF. In DNA form, the CDR3 reads TGTGCCAGCAGCTTAGCGCCTAATACGCAGTATTTT. Supplemented by reference TRBV7-8 and TRBJ2-3, the full variable domain reads GAGVSQSPRYKVAKRGQDVALRCDPISGHVSLFWYQQALGQGPEFLTYFQNEAQLDKSGLPSDRFFAERPEGSVSTLKIQRTQQEDSAVYLCASSLAPNTQYFGPGTRLTVL.

This clonotype was observed a handful of times. A junction boundary mismatches the germline segment, possibly from a read error. The V gene is TRBV7-7, the J gene TRBJ2-3, with a possible D match to TRBD2 (6 bases). Germline loops: CDR1 SSHAT, CDR2 FNYEAQ (reference sequence). The length of the CDR3 is 15 residues. CDR3: CASSSSPGTHNTQYF. The DNA for the CDR3 is TGTGCTAGCAGCTCCTCACCTGGGACTCACAATACGCAGTATTTT.

The chain couples TRBV28 to TRBJ1-4; 10 bases match TRBD1. This CDR3 is built from 16 residues. Germline V gene lookup returns CDR1 MDHEN and CDR2 SYDVKM. After removal of 6 bases from V and 3 bases from J, the junction contained 7 bases not matched to a gene. CDR3 region: CASRSRDRGPNEKLFF. CDR3 coding DNA: TGTGCCAGCAGGTCCCGGGACAGGGGACCTAATGAAAAACTGTTTTTT.

This chain links TRBV6-2 or TRBV6-3 with TRBJ1-5; D perhaps matches TRBD1 (6 bases). CDR1 and CDR2 (germline): MNHEY, SVGEGT. Trimming stripped 8 bases from V and 5 bases from J, with 10 bases between. The CDR3 runs to 12 residues. The CDR3 DNA sequence: TGTGCCAGCCAACAGGGTTATCAGCCCCAGCATTTT. Its translation is CASQQGYQPQHF.

For the CDR3, the DNA is TGTGCCAGCAGCCCTCTTAGAGGCAGGGACTATGGCTACACCTTC. Translation gives CASSPLRGRDYGYTF. The chain recombines TRBV11-2 with TRBJ1-2; tentative D call: TRBD1 (5 bases). Trimming stripped 5 bases from V and 3 bases from J, with 16 bases between. CDR3 length equals 15 residues. Germline CDR1 reads SGHAT; CDR2 reads FQNNGV.

This clonotype has a count of ten or more. The chain uses TRBV24-1 and TRBJ2-3; 7 nucleotides agree with TRBD1. Per the germline V gene, CDR1 is KGHDR and CDR2 is SFDVKD. The ends lost 1 base at V and 1 base at J; junction bases unmatched: 1. The CDR3 spans 15 residues. This chain's CDR3 is CATSDFGQGTDTQYF. For the CDR3, the DNA is TGTGCCACCAGTGATTTTGGACAGGGCACAGATACGCAGTATTTT.

This clonotype was seen more than once but under ten times. The rearrangement links TRBV3-1 to TRBJ1-2; D call uncertain. This CDR3 is 13 amino acids long. Germline lookup yields CDR1 LGHDT and CDR2 YNNKEL (reference sequence). The ends were cut back, 4 bases at V and 6 bases at J, with 12 bases in the middle. DNA of the CDR3: TGTGCCAGCAGCCGCGGACGGCTGAATGGCTACACCTTC. This sequence encodes CASSRGRLNGYTF.

This chain uses TRBV7-2 with TRBJ2-2; no clear D. The CDR3 totals 16 residues. Germline values: CDR1 SGHTA, CDR2 FQGNSA. Trimming took 5 bases from V and 1 from J, leaving 14 bases between them. The CDR3 region has the DNA TGTGCCAGCAGCCCAAACCTACACCAGAACACCGGGGAGCTGTTTTTT. It is translated as CASSPNLHQNTGELFF.

V and J are TRBV7-2 and TRBJ1-5; 8 nucleotides match TRBD1. V dropped 4 bases and J dropped 6; count of bases not matched to a gene: 8. This CDR3 comprises 15 residues. Looked up from germline, CDR1 is SGHTA and CDR2 is FQGNSA. The CDR3 bases are TGTGCCAGCAGCTCAGGGGGCCTCATCTCTCAGCCCCAGCATTTT. Translation gives CASSSGGLISQPQHF.

This clonotype was detected only a few times. The rearrangement joins TRBV29-1 to TRBJ2-7, with D uncertain. The V gene lost 2 bases and the J gene lost 7 bases, with 9 bases spanning the gap. This CDR3 comprises 11 residues. Per the germline V gene, CDR1 is SQVTM and CDR2 is ANQGSEA. In DNA form, the CDR3 reads TGCAGCGTTGAAAAGGGAAGAGAGCAGTACGTC. Its protein product is CSVEKGREQYV.